The rows below give T cell receptor beta chains drawn from one sample of a study of response to subunit inactivated influenza vaccine. TCRdb reprocessed the RT-PCR reads via MiXCR and lists one record per CDR3 protein. This sample has about 520,000 distinct CDR3 sequences, with approximately 7.2% found just once. The material sequenced was PBMCs from blood, taken roughly 24 months after vaccination. The origin of the receptors is a man aged 45-69 years who received an inactivated influenza vaccine. CDR3s leave out the opening cysteine and the closing phenylalanine or tryptophan.

v_call,cdr3_length,cdr3_aa
TRBV10-3,14,AISGTGAPNTGELF
TRBV7-8,13,ASSLRDSSSYEQY
TRBV5-1,12,ASSLGTGAGELF
TRBV7-9,14,ASSPGLAGAPNEQF
TRBV6-2/TRBV6-3,14,ASSYFPGRLNTEAF
TRBV12-3/TRBV12-4,13,ASSLAGKEGQPQH
TRBV15,10,ATSSEGTEAF
TRBV20-1,14,SARDRVSSGQGAQY
TRBV29-1,10,SIFLGTDTQY
TRBV7-3,12,ASSKTGGMVNAF
TRBV20-1,12,SARHAVFGTETF
TRBV28,15,ASRGGRQSSYNSPLH
TRBV6-1,13,ASSGIQVSTDTQY
TRBV6-5,13,ASSYSGQGSGEQY
TRBV6-5,15,ASSYGASGGAKNIQY
TRBV20-1,9,SANRGNTIY
TRBV27,13,ASSLGGRLEETQY
TRBV20-1,15,SASQLAGIGRTDTQY
TRBV28,11,ASSSGWSYEQY
TRBV6-2/TRBV6-3,8,ASSGPIQY